This section outlines one T cell receptor (beta chain) sequence together with its context. The data were produced by immunoSEQ multiplex PCR, yet TCRdb's version contains in-frame clones alone and is incomplete. The profile shows 640,000 or so clones, around 87% of them singletons. The sample originates from a study of shared T cell receptors in the human thymus. Germline V gene data show CDR1 as MGHRA and CDR2 as YSYEKL. The CDR3 spans 16 residues. Losses at the gene ends were 5 bases for V and 10 bases for J; bases not matched to a gene: 12. These data were also filed under a second study, of human thymus T cells. That investigation notes: Infants served as donors; they were healthy and Finnish and were having corrective surgery for congenital heart defects. Thymic material originated from resections removed in the course of corrective heart surgery. There appeared to be biased usage of V and J genes in thymic and blood repertoires.

The sample was thymocytes. This chain connects TRBV4-1 to TRBJ1-6, with 9 bases that match TRBD1. This receptor was identified in a boy under two years old with a congenital heart defect. CDR3 bases: TGCGCCAGCAGCGGCTCTTCTACAGGGGGCTTGTCACCCCTCCACTTT. Its translation is CASSGSSTGGLSPLHF.